The next 28 T cell receptor beta chains were all read from a single sample in a study of T cells after yellow fever vaccination. TCRdb ran MiXCR on the 5' RACE reads and lists one entry per CDR3 protein. Among approximately 160,000 distinct CDR3 sequences listed, approximately 6.2% were seen once. Sequenced here: CD4+ T cells sorted from PBMCs, sampled on the day of the first yellow fever vaccination. The receptors derive from a man aged 18 to 30 who received the YFV17D yellow fever vaccine.

The chain joins TRBV19 to TRBJ1-5; perhaps TRBD1 as D (6 bases). The CDR3 has 17 residues. In germline, CDR1 is LNHDA, CDR2 SQIVND (reference sequence). V lost 5 bases, J lost 6 bases, and 23 bases lay in between. In nucleotides, the CDR3 is TGTGCCAGTAGTTTCTCATTAACAGGGTTTCTTCGTCAGCCCCAGCATTTT. Protein sequence: CASSFSLTGFLRQPQHF.

The chain joins TRBV15 to TRBJ2-3, with D unclear. The CDR3 contains 12 residues. The germline CDR1 and CDR2 sequences are LNHNV and YYDKDF (reference sequence). Between the trimmed V and J ends, which lost 1 base and 4 bases, there was a span of 3 bases. CDR3 region: CATSRGADTQYF. The CDR3 DNA sequence: TGTGCCACCAGCAGAGGAGCAGATACGCAGTATTTT.

This clonotype was observed many times. The rearrangement joins TRBV5-1 to TRBJ2-1; TRBD1 is a possible D gene (5 bases). This CDR3 spans 14 amino acids. V was pared by 1 base and J by 8 bases, with 13 bases between. CDR1 SGHRS and CDR2 YFSETQ come from the germline V gene. The CDR3 region is CASSLQGGLDEQFF. The CDR3 nucleotides read TGCGCCAGCAGCTTGCAGGGTGGGTTAGATGAGCAGTTCTTC.

This clonotype was observed at least ten times. The chain is built from TRBV11-2 and TRBJ2-2, with TRBD2 matching 15 bases. V dropped 5 bases and J dropped 0; count of bases not matched to a gene: 4. The CDR3 loop spans 18 amino acids. The germline V gene encodes CDR1 SGHAT and CDR2 FQNNGV. CDR3 amino acids: CASSPRTSGGANTGELFF. The DNA of the CDR3 is TGTGCCAGCAGCCCCAGGACTAGCGGGGGGGCGAACACCGGGGAGCTGTTTTTT.

This clonotype was observed many times. V usage is TRBV5-1 and J usage is TRBJ1-4; no definite D call. Between the trimmed V and J ends, which lost 4 bases and 4 bases, there was a span of 17 bases. There are 16 residues in the CDR3. Germline values: CDR1 SGHRS, CDR2 YFSETQ. CDR3: CASSERATALNEKLFF. The CDR3 bases are TGCGCCAGCAGCGAGAGGGCTACGGCCCTTAATGAAAAACTGTTTTTT.

This clonotype has more than one count but fewer than ten. The chain carries TRBV5-4 and TRBJ2-7, with D perhaps TRBD1 (6 bases). The CDR3 covers 15 residues. Germline loops: CDR1 SGHNT, CDR2 YYREEE (reference sequence). V was shortened by 9 bases and J by 6 bases, with 25 bases between the two germline ends. The CDR3: CATAPRDTGMGEQYF. CDR3 nucleotides: TGTGCCACCGCGCCGAGGGACACAGGAATGGGCGAGCAGTACTTC.

The J gene is TRBJ1-2, the V gene TRBV18; no clear D gene. This CDR3 is built from 15 residues. Trimming pared 0 bases from V and 3 bases from J, leaving 11 bases between. CDR1 is KGHSH, CDR2 LQKENI, per germline. The chain's CDR3 is CASSPPSGEDYGYTF. The CDR3 nucleotides are TGTGCCAGCTCACCACCGAGCGGGGAAGACTATGGCTACACCTTC.

In its sample, this clonotype was seen many times. The chain couples TRBV11-2 to TRBJ2-2; maybe TRBD2 (5 bases). Between the trimmed V and J ends, which lost 5 bases and 6 bases, there was a span of 19 bases. Germline V gene sequence: CDR1 SGHAT, CDR2 FQNNGV. The CDR3 spans 16 residues. In nucleotides, the CDR3 is TGTGCCAGCAGCCCAGCCATGACCCGAGGGTCCGGGGAGCTGTTTTTT. It codes for CASSPAMTRGSGELFF.

This clonotype was seen a few times. V is TRBV21-1 and J is TRBJ1-5. TRBV21-1 is given as a pseudogene. There are 14 residues in the CDR3. The CDR3 protein is CASTLDRINQPQHF. Here the CDR3 DNA reads TGTGCCAGCACCTTGGACCGAATCAATCAGCCCCAGCATTTT.

This clonotype was seen only a few times. The chain links TRBV2 to TRBJ2-5; D not resolved. The CDR3 is made up of 13 amino acids. Germline CDR1 is SNHLY and CDR2 is FYNNEI. With 7 bases removed from V and 1 base from J, the gap between germline ends came to 10 bases. CDR3 amino acids: CASTAVIQETQYF. In DNA form, the CDR3 reads TGTGCCAGCACAGCCGTAATCCAAGAGACCCAGTACTTC.

This clonotype was seen repeatedly, ten times or more. V is TRBV5-5 and J is TRBJ2-7; D could derive from TRBD1 or TRBD2 (5 bases each). CDR3 length equals 14 residues. Trimming took off 1 base at V and 2 bases at J, with 10 bases between the two ends. In germline, CDR1 is SGHKS, CDR2 YYEKEE (reference sequence). The CDR3 coding sequence is TGTGCCAGCAGCTTGCATGGGGGAACCTACGAGCAGTACTTC. Its protein product is CASSLHGGTYEQYF.

This clonotype was recorded a few times. The J gene is TRBJ2-3, the V gene TRBV27; TRBD2 matches at 9 bases. With V trimmed by 2 bases and J by 5 bases, 8 bases remained unmatched. The CDR3 has 16 amino acids. Germline CDR1 reads MNHEY; CDR2 reads SMNVEV (reference sequence). The CDR3 bases are TGTGCCAGCAGTTTAAGGCGGGGGGGCCCTATAGATACGCAGTATTTT. As protein: CASSLRRGGPIDTQYF.

This clonotype appeared many times. The CDR3 region is CASSEVVGRGYEQYV. CDR3 bases: TGTGCCAGCAGTGAAGTTGTAGGGCGGGGATACGAGCAGTACGTC. This chain links TRBV6-1 with TRBJ2-7, with D possibly matching TRBD2 (6 bases). V shed 1 base and J shed 4 bases, with 14 bases lying between them. CDR3 length equals 15 residues. Germline CDR1 MNHNS, CDR2 SASEGT.

This clonotype was detected ten times or more. The rearrangement links TRBV5-1 to TRBJ2-2; 11 positions match TRBD1. V shed 4 bases and J 5 bases; nucleotides not matched to a gene: 1. The CDR3 length is 14 residues. Germline V gene data show CDR1 as SGHRS and CDR2 as YFSETQ. In DNA, the CDR3 is TGCGCCAGCAGCCGGGACAGGGGGACCGGGGAGCTGTTTTTT. It translates to CASSRDRGTGELFF. Supplemented by reference TRBV5-1 and TRBJ2-2, the full variable domain reads KAGVTQTPRYLIKTRGQQVTLSCSPISGHRSVSWYQQTPGQGLQFLFEYFSETQRNKGNFPGRFSGRQFSNSRSEMNVSTLELGDSALYLCASSRDRGTGELFFGEGSRLTVL.

This clonotype was detected many times. This chain joins TRBV29-1 and TRBJ2-1; no firm D call. From germline, CDR1 is SQVTM and CDR2 ANQGSEA. The CDR3 contains 11 residues. Trimming took off 5 bases at V and 6 bases at J, with 8 bases between the two ends. CDR3 sequence (DNA): TGCAGCGTTCAATGGTCCAATGAGCAGTTCTTC. This sequence encodes CSVQWSNEQFF.

This clonotype occurred many times. V gene TRBV3-1 combines with J gene TRBJ1-4; no clear D. The CDR3 is made up of 15 amino acids. Germline CDR1 is LGHDT and CDR2 is YNNKEL (reference sequence). Between the trimmed V and J ends, which lost 3 bases and 10 bases, there was a span of 18 bases. CDR3 sequence reads: CASSQDLISAGKLFF. In DNA, the CDR3 is TGTGCCAGCAGCCAGGACCTCATCTCAGCGGGAAAACTGTTTTTT.

The table lists this clonotype with a few counts. The chain uses TRBV20-1 and TRBJ2-3, with TRBD2 identical over 8 bases. Trimming at V came to 1 base and at J to 4 bases, leaving 10 bases not matched to a gene. The CDR3 runs to 16 residues. Germline V gene sequence: CDR1 DFQATT, CDR2 SNEGSKA (reference sequence). The CDR3 DNA follows: TGCAGTGCTAGAGGACGGGGGGGTAGTAGGGCAGATACGCAGTATTTT. It yields the protein CSARGRGGSRADTQYF.

The genes are TRBV5-6 and TRBJ1-6; D uncertain. The CDR3 runs to 14 residues. Germline values: CDR1 SGHDT, CDR2 YYEEEE. V shed 1 base and J shed 10 bases, with 12 bases lying between them. CDR3 in amino acids: CASSLTPFRSPLHF. The CDR3 DNA sequence: TGTGCCAGCAGCTTGACACCCTTTAGGTCACCCCTCCACTTT.

This clonotype was counted between two and nine times. The chain employs TRBV10-3 and TRBJ1-2; no reliable D call. The length of the CDR3 is 12 residues. CDR1 ENHRY and CDR2 SYGVKD come from the germline V gene. V was cut by 5 bases and J by 6 bases, with 10 bases left in between. The CDR3 sequence is CAISFGRDGYTF. As DNA, the CDR3 is TGTGCCATCAGTTTCGGACGGGATGGCTACACCTTC.

This clonotype was counted at least ten times. This chain joins TRBV7-2 and TRBJ2-5; 7 bases map to TRBD2. Per germline, CDR1 SGHTA and CDR2 FQGNSA. Losses at the gene ends were 4 bases for V and 3 bases for J; bases not matched to a gene: 8. The CDR3 loop spans 15 amino acids. The CDR3 loop is CASSWLAASKETQYF. The CDR3 coding sequence is TGTGCCAGCAGCTGGCTAGCGGCAAGTAAAGAGACCCAGTACTTC. Drawing the rest from reference TRBV7-2 and TRBJ2-5, the complete variable domain is GAGVSQSPSNKVTEKGKDVELRCDPISGHTALYWYRQSLGQGLEFLIYFQGNSAPDKSGLPSDRFSAERTGGSVSTLTIQRTQQEDSAVYLCASSWLAASKETQYFGPGTRLLVL.

V usage is TRBV20-1 and J usage is TRBJ2-5, with D perhaps TRBD2 (6 bases). V was shortened by 0 bases and J by 2 bases, with 10 bases between the two germline ends. The germline CDR1 and CDR2 sequences are DFQATT and SNEGSKA (reference sequence). The CDR3 has 14 amino acids. The CDR3 here is CSARDQRAQETQYF. The CDR3, as DNA: TGCAGTGCTAGAGATCAGCGGGCTCAAGAGACCCAGTACTTC.

This clonotype was recorded many times. The rearrangement uses TRBV24-1 and TRBJ2-1, with D tentatively TRBD1 or TRBD2 (6 bases each). Germline V gives CDR1 KGHDR, CDR2 SFDVKD. The CDR3 totals 17 residues. V lost 2 bases, J lost 0 bases, and 13 bases lay in between. The CDR3 is CATSDWRGASSYNEQFF. In DNA, the CDR3 is TGTGCCACCAGTGATTGGAGGGGGGCCTCCTCCTACAATGAGCAGTTCTTC.

The table lists this clonotype with a few counts. This chain connects TRBV29-1 to TRBJ1-2, with D possibly being TRBD1 (6 bases). The germline V gene encodes CDR1 SQVTM and CDR2 ANQGSEA. The CDR3 runs 12 residues. Trimming shortened V by 3 bases and J by 2 bases, and 7 bases separated the two germline ends. CDR3 sequence: CSVEDSNYGYTF. In DNA form, the CDR3 reads TGCAGCGTTGAGGACAGCAACTATGGCTACACCTTC.

This clonotype came up many times. The chain employs TRBV5-1 and TRBJ1-1, with D perhaps matching TRBD1 (6 bases). V was clipped by 4 bases and J by 0 bases, with 16 bases between them. The germline V gene encodes CDR1 SGHRS and CDR2 YFSETQ. The CDR3 runs to 16 residues. The CDR3 reads CASSPGWTDMNTEAFF. In DNA, the CDR3 is TGCGCCAGCAGCCCGGGATGGACAGACATGAACACTGAAGCTTTCTTT.

V usage is TRBV12-3 or TRBV12-4 and J usage is TRBJ1-2; D remains ambiguous. CDR3 size: 14 residues. The V and J ends lost 3 bases and 1 base respectively, with 9 bases between them. The CDR3 spells CASSLFRSNYGYTF. The CDR3 DNA is TGTGCCAGCAGTTTGTTCAGGAGTAACTATGGCTACACCTTC.

This clonotype has a count of ten or more. The chain recombines TRBV5-1 with TRBJ2-1; the match to TRBD2 covers 8 bases. Germline V gene sequence: CDR1 SGHRS, CDR2 YFSETQ. Trimming removed 0 bases from V and 0 bases from J; junction bases left unmatched: 2. This CDR3 spans 16 amino acids. In nucleotides, the CDR3 is TGCGCCAGCAGCTTGGACGCGGGGGGCTCCTACAATGAGCAGTTCTTC. Translating gives CASSLDAGGSYNEQFF.

A few counts support this clonotype. The DNA for the CDR3 is TGCAGTGCTAGAGATCGACCTAGCAATCAGCCCCAGCATTTT. Its protein is CSARDRPSNQPQHF. The gene calls are TRBV20-1 and TRBJ1-5; D uncertain. The CDR3 contains 14 residues. V gave up 0 bases and J gave up 0 bases, with 6 bases separating them. Germline V lookup: CDR1 DFQATT, CDR2 SNEGSKA (reference sequence).

There are many counts of this clonotype. V and J are TRBV20-1 and TRBJ1-6; no clear D. V was clipped by 1 base and J by 6 bases, with 10 bases between them. The CDR3 length is 14 residues. The V gene's germline CDR1 is DFQATT and CDR2 SNEGSKA (reference sequence). The CDR3 here is CSARATELNSPLHF. For the CDR3, the DNA is TGCAGTGCTAGAGCAACAGAACTTAATTCACCCCTCCACTTT.